This T cell receptor (beta chain) was sequenced for a study of blood T cell repertoires in COVID-19. Turning to the study itself: COVID-19 samples collected from the United States, Italy and Spain covered acute and convalescent phases. T cells, B-cell-depleted T cells, or PBMCs provided the cDNA or gDNA that served as material.

Original data processing: Amplification of reference gene primers provided the estimated nucleated cell counts. Sequenced by immunoSEQ multiplex PCR; TCRdb stores in-frame clones only, minus some. V and J calls and clone size are given by that table; D and trimming were obtained from the DNA. This sample yields under 250,000 clones, of which approximately 85% are seen a single time; 4.7% belongs to the top ten. The origin of this receptor is a woman in her 70s with acute or convalescent COVID-19. Specimen: peripheral blood.

As DNA, the CDR3 is TGTGCCAGCAGCCAAATCTCGGGAACTGAAGCTTTCTTT. Protein product: CASSQISGTEAFF. The chain recombines TRBV3-1 (or the pseudogene TRBV3-2) with TRBJ1-1; D gene unclear. This CDR3 contains 13 residues. Germline CDR1 is LGHDT and CDR2 is YNNKEL (reference sequence). Trimming shortened V by 2 bases and J by 5 bases, and 9 bases separated the two germline ends.